This passage covers 10 T cell receptor beta chains from one sample sequenced in a study of shared clonotypes between healthy human individuals. Clones were sequenced by immunoSEQ multiplex PCR, and TCRdb holds only the in-frame ones, with some missing. The sample includes some 1 million clones, approximately 68% of them seen just once. The sample taken for sequencing was memory CD4+ T cells sorted from blood. The subset was: CD45RA-negative fraction. The receptors shown here come from a man aged 18 to 29 in good health.

The chain uses TRBV30 and TRBJ2-3; D gene ambiguous. Germline loops: CDR1 GTSNPN, CDR2 SVGIG (reference sequence). The CDR3 consists of 12 residues. V was pared by 2 bases and J by 5 bases, with 8 bases between. DNA of the CDR3: TGTGCCTGGAGTCTAGGCGGAGATACGCAGTATTTT. It encodes CAWSLGGDTQYF.

The J gene is TRBJ2-3, the V gene TRBV11-2; D call uncertain. V lost 2 bases to trimming and J lost 1 base, with 7 bases between them. The CDR3 loop spans 14 amino acids. CDR1 and CDR2 (germline): SGHAT, FQNNGV. CDR3 residues: CASSLTGRTDTQYF. CDR3 bases: TGTGCCAGCAGCTTAACCGGGCGCACAGATACGCAGTATTTT.

The rearrangement joins TRBV5-4 to TRBJ2-1; 7 bases line up with TRBD2. Trimming cost V 6 bases and J 5 bases; bases outside gene matches: 14. The CDR3 is 16 amino acids. The germline gives CDR1 SGHNT, CDR2 YYREEE (reference sequence). CDR3 residues: CASTAPGTTINNEQFF. The CDR3 DNA reads TGTGCCAGCACAGCACCCGGGACTACAATTAACAATGAGCAGTTCTTC.

V gene TRBV5-4 combines with J gene TRBJ1-2; 8 positions agree with TRBD1. Germline V gene data show CDR1 as SGHNT and CDR2 as YYREEE (reference sequence). The CDR3 runs to 13 residues. V lost 4 bases and J lost 6; bases outside the gene matches: 5. The CDR3 DNA is TGTGCCAGCAGCATGGACAGGGTAGATGGCTACACCTTC. Translated: CASSMDRVDGYTF.

The chain carries TRBV18 and TRBJ2-7, with D possibly being TRBD1 (5 bases). Germline CDR1 is KGHSH and CDR2 is LQKENI. The CDR3 runs to 16 residues. V shed 4 bases and J shed 1 base, with 17 bases lying between them. The DNA of the CDR3 is TGTGCCAGCTCACGGACGACAACAGGTGTATCCTACGAGCAGTACTTC. This gives the protein CASSRTTTGVSYEQYF.

This sequence joins TRBV6-1 and TRBJ2-6; unclear D gene. This CDR3 contains 15 residues. V lost 0 bases and J lost 0, with 3 bases in between. CDR1 is MNHNS, CDR2 SASEGT, per germline. CDR3 protein: CASSEADSGANVLTF. The CDR3 DNA sequence: TGTGCCAGCAGTGAAGCCGACTCTGGGGCCAACGTCCTGACTTTC.

The V gene is TRBV5-1, the J gene TRBJ1-1; 7 bases match TRBD1. Looked up from germline, CDR1 is SGHRS and CDR2 is YFSETQ. The CDR3 has 16 residues. The V gene end was trimmed by 4 bases and the J gene end by 9 bases; junction bases not matched to a gene: 18. CDR3 protein: CASSIGMTGKKNKAFF. CDR3 sequence (DNA): TGCGCCAGCAGCATAGGAATGACAGGGAAAAAAAACAAAGCTTTCTTT.

The chain carries TRBV19 and TRBJ2-2; D is perhaps TRBD1 or TRBD2 (6 bases each). Trimming stripped 5 bases from V and 4 bases from J, with 14 bases between. In germline, CDR1 is LNHDA, CDR2 SQIVND (reference sequence). This CDR3 comprises 15 residues. The CDR3 loop is CASSSGGAGTGELFF. The CDR3 bases are TGTGCCAGTAGTTCCGGGGGCGCGGGCACCGGGGAGCTGTTTTTT.

Ten or more counts support this clone. The V gene is TRBV5-1, the J gene TRBJ2-6; D gene ambiguous. Trimming stripped 0 bases from V and 2 bases from J, with 12 bases between. This CDR3 has 17 residues. Germline CDR1 SGHRS, CDR2 YFSETQ. CDR3 sequence (DNA): TGCGCCAGCAGCTTGGAGGGTAGAAGGGCTGGGGCCAACGTCCTGACTTTC. Protein: CASSLEGRRAGANVLTF. Using reference TRBV5-1 and TRBJ2-6 for the parts outside the CDR3, the full variable domain is KAGVTQTPRYLIKTRGQQVTLSCSPISGHRSVSWYQQTPGQGLQFLFEYFSETQRNKGNFPGRFSGRQFSNSRSEMNVSTLELGDSALYLCASSLEGRRAGANVLTFGAGSRLTVL.

The CDR3 DNA follows: TGTGCCAGCAGTTTGACCGGGACCAACTATGGCTACACCTTC. As protein: CASSLTGTNYGYTF. The chain has TRBV6-6 and TRBJ1-2; possibly TRBD1 for D (5 bases). Germline CDR1 reads MNHNY; CDR2 reads SVGAGI (reference sequence). Trimming left V 4 bases short and J 2 bases short, with 11 bases between. The CDR3 consists of 14 residues.